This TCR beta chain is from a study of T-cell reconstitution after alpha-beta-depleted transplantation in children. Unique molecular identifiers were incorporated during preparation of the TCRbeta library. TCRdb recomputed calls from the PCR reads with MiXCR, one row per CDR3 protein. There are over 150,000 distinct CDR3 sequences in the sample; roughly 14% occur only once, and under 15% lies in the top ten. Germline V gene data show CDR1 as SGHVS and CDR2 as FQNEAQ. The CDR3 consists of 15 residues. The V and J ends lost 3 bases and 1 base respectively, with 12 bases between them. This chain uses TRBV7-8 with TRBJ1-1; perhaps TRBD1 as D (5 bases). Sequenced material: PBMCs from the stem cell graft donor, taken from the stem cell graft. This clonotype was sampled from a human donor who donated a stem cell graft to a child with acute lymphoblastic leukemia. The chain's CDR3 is CASSFRGGENTEAFF. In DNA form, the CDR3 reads TGTGCCAGCAGCTTTCGGGGGGGGGAGAACACTGAAGCTTTCTTT.